These 27 T cell receptor beta chains originate from one sample sequenced in a study of neurological immune-mediated disorders. One entry per CDR3 protein results from TCRdb running MiXCR on the 5' RACE reads. Here the sample spans 77,000 or so distinct CDR3 sequences, about 9.7% being singletons. Sequencing was carried out using PBMCs. The source of these receptors is a man in his fifties in good health.

This clonotype was counted ten times or more. The V gene is TRBV5-1, the J gene TRBJ1-4; D might be TRBD1 (5 bases). CDR1 is SGHRS, CDR2 YFSETQ, per germline. This CDR3 region has 15 residues. The germline V and J ends were trimmed by 2 bases and 0 bases, with 8 bases remaining between them. DNA of the CDR3: TGCGCCAGCAGCTTAGGGGACCCAACTAATGAAAAACTGTTTTTT. Translation: CASSLGDPTNEKLFF.

This clonotype has a count of ten or more. This rearrangement joins TRBV12-3 or TRBV12-4 to TRBJ1-3; D ambiguous. The CDR3 covers 15 residues. Between the trimmed V and J ends, which lost 6 bases and 6 bases, there was a span of 18 bases. The DNA of the CDR3 is TGTGCCAGCAGGGAGAGTTATGGACTAGTAAACACCATATATTTT. This gives the protein CASRESYGLVNTIYF.

This clonotype occurred many times. At one end the junction does not follow the germline gene, possibly because of a read error. This CDR3 reads CAARTGGVDEQFF. Here the CDR3 DNA reads TGTGCCGCCAGGACAGGGGGGGTCGATGAGCAGTTCTTC. This chain joins TRBV24-1 and TRBJ2-1, with 10 bases matching TRBD1. CDR3 size: 13 residues. Germline V CDR1 and CDR2: KGHDR, SFDVKD.

Ten or more counts support this clonotype. This chain links TRBV14 with TRBJ1-3; TRBD1 agrees at 7 bases. CDR3 length: 17 residues. Germline V gives CDR1 SGHDN, CDR2 FVKESK. Unmatched junction bases numbered 7, after V lost 0 bases and J lost 2 bases. CDR3 sequence reads: CASSQDLPGTAGNTIYF. Written as DNA, the CDR3 is TGTGCCAGCAGCCAAGACCTACCCGGGACAGCTGGAAACACCATATATTTT.

Many counts were recorded for this clonotype. The V gene is TRBV20-1, the J gene TRBJ2-7; TRBD1 is a possible D gene (5 bases). With 3 bases removed from V and 1 base from J, the gap between germline ends came to 13 bases. The CDR3 spans 14 residues. Germline V gene sequence: CDR1 DFQATT, CDR2 SNEGSKA (reference sequence). CDR3 residues: CSASGSGFSYEQYF. The CDR3 DNA sequence: TGCAGTGCTAGCGGATCAGGGTTTTCCTACGAGCAGTACTTC.

The sample holds many counts of this clonotype. The CDR3 region is CASSSPDRLGGYTF. DNA of the CDR3: TGTGCCAGCAGTTCCCCGGACAGGTTGGGTGGCTACACCTTC. The chain uses TRBV28 and TRBJ1-2; 7 bases are shared with TRBD1. Per germline, CDR1 MDHEN and CDR2 SYDVKM. There are 14 residues in the CDR3. V was clipped by 4 bases and J by 7 bases; unmatched bases: 9.

V and J are TRBV29-1 and TRBJ2-2; D is possibly TRBD2 (5 bases). This CDR3 is 12 amino acids long. Deletions cut 5 bases from V and 7 bases from J, with 11 bases between. CDR1 is SQVTM, CDR2 ANQGSEA, per germline. CDR3 sequence: CSVRDRNGELFF. The CDR3 DNA reads as TGCAGCGTTCGGGATCGGAACGGGGAGCTGTTTTTT.

This clonotype appeared many times. The chain uses TRBV28 and TRBJ1-4, with D possibly matching TRBD1 (5 bases). The CDR3 is made up of 15 amino acids. Germline V gives CDR1 MDHEN, CDR2 SYDVKM. Deletions cut 1 base from V and 8 bases from J, with 14 bases between. The CDR3 nucleotides are TGTGCCAGCAGTTTATTGGGAGGGGTCGAGGAAAAACTGTTTTTT. It codes for CASSLLGGVEEKLFF.

This clonotype was picked up many times. This rearrangement joins TRBV7-2 to TRBJ2-1; the match to TRBD2 covers 13 bases. CDR3 length: 15 residues. Unmatched junction bases numbered 5, after V lost 5 bases and J lost 7 bases. Germline V gene sequence: CDR1 SGHTA, CDR2 FQGNSA. Written as DNA, the CDR3 is TGTGCCAGCAGCCCGGCGGGACTAGCGGGAAATGAGCAGTTCTTC. The encoded protein is CASSPAGLAGNEQFF.

The sample holds many counts of this clonotype. The J gene is TRBJ1-1, the V gene TRBV27, with a weak D call TRBD1 (6 bases). The CDR3 spans 14 residues. The germline V gene has CDR1 MNHEY and CDR2 SMNVEV (reference sequence). Trimming pared 5 bases from V and 4 bases from J, leaving 14 bases between. As DNA, the CDR3 is TGTGCCAGCAGTCTACAGGGTGAGAGCACTGAAGCTTTCTTT. Translated: CASSLQGESTEAFF.

Many counts were recorded for this clonotype. J is TRBJ2-1 and V is TRBV28; 12 bases fit TRBD2. This CDR3 region has 15 residues. Germline V lookup: CDR1 MDHEN, CDR2 SYDVKM. The ends lost 8 bases at V and 10 bases at J; junction bases unmatched: 12. The CDR3 nucleotides are TGTGCCAGCCACCAGACTAGCGGGAGTGGGTTAGAGCAGTTCTTC. It encodes CASHQTSGSGLEQFF.

In this sample, this clonotype turned up a few times. The chain joins TRBV7-2 to TRBJ1-1; D remains unclear. CDR1 is SGHTA and CDR2 is FQGNSA in the germline V gene. V gave up 7 bases and J gave up 1 base, with 13 bases separating them. CDR3 length: 14 amino acids. The CDR3 region has the DNA TGTGCCAGCACCCTACGACTCAGGAACACTGAAGCTTTCTTT. It specifies CASTLRLRNTEAFF.

This clonotype showed up just a few times. This rearrangement joins TRBV6-1 to TRBJ1-6, with D tentatively TRBD1 (5 bases). CDR3 length equals 15 residues. V lost 7 bases and J lost 0, with 10 bases in between. The germline V gene has CDR1 MNHNS and CDR2 SASEGT. DNA of the CDR3: TGTGCCAGCATGGGGCTCAGCTCCTATAATTCACCCCTCCACTTT. It yields the protein CASMGLSSYNSPLHF.

A few counts support this clonotype. This chain uses TRBV5-1 with TRBJ2-1; 12 bases align to TRBD2. V shed 2 bases and J 0 bases; nucleotides not matched to a gene: 6. Looked up from germline, CDR1 is SGHRS and CDR2 is YFSETQ. This CDR3 contains 18 residues. CDR3: CASSLLAGGPPSYNEQFF. The CDR3 DNA is TGCGCCAGCAGCTTACTAGCGGGAGGCCCACCCTCCTACAATGAGCAGTTCTTC.

This clonotype was observed many times. The genes are TRBV20-1 and TRBJ2-3; 10 nucleotides align to TRBD2. This CDR3 is built from 20 residues. V lost 1 base and J lost 0; bases outside the gene matches: 16. The V gene's germline CDR1 is DFQATT and CDR2 SNEGSKA (reference sequence). The CDR3 nucleotides are TGCAGTGCTAGAGCAGGTTTACTAGCGGGGAGCCTAACTAGCACAGATACGCAGTATTTT. Its translation: CSARAGLLAGSLTSTDTQYF.

This clonotype was counted many times. This chain links TRBV19 with TRBJ2-6; possible D gene TRBD1, 6 bases. Germline CDR1 and CDR2: LNHDA and SQIVND (reference sequence). V was pared by 5 bases and J by 0 bases, with 11 bases between. This CDR3 is built from 16 residues. The CDR3 sequence: CASSLQGGSGANVLTF. DNA of the CDR3: TGTGCCAGTAGTTTACAAGGGGGCTCTGGGGCCAACGTCCTGACTTTC.

The table lists this clonotype with many counts. J is TRBJ1-2 and V is TRBV20-1; the match to TRBD1 covers 7 bases. Germline trimming cut 3 bases from V and 3 bases from J; bases unmatched to any gene: 7. Germline lookup yields CDR1 DFQATT and CDR2 SNEGSKA (reference sequence). The CDR3 loop spans 14 amino acids. The CDR3 nucleotides are TGCAGTGCTAGTCGTGGCCAGGGGGACTATGGCTACACCTTC. This translates into CSASRGQGDYGYTF.

This clonotype was seen many times. This chain uses TRBV29-1 with TRBJ2-1; 8 nucleotides line up with TRBD2. The germline gives CDR1 SQVTM, CDR2 ANQGSEA. With V trimmed by 4 bases and J by 8 bases, 10 bases remained unmatched. The CDR3 has 14 residues. In nucleotides, the CDR3 is TGCAGCGTTGTAGTTGGACTAGCTGGGGATGAGCAGTTCTTC. It yields the protein CSVVVGLAGDEQFF.

This clonotype was picked up many times. V gene TRBV3-1 combines with J gene TRBJ1-6; D gene ambiguous. CDR3 size: 16 residues. The ends were cut back, 0 bases at V and 2 bases at J, with 8 bases in the middle. Per the germline V gene, CDR1 is LGHDT and CDR2 is YNNKEL (reference sequence). The CDR3 protein is CASSQDSGAYNSPLHF. The CDR3 coding sequence is TGTGCCAGCAGCCAAGATAGTGGTGCCTATAATTCACCCCTCCACTTT.

This clonotype came up many times. J is TRBJ2-3 and V is TRBV5-1, with D tentatively TRBD1 (6 bases). This CDR3 has 15 residues. V was cut by 2 bases and J by 0 bases, with 10 bases left in between. Germline CDR1 and CDR2: SGHRS and YFSETQ. CDR3 amino acids: CASSLDRRSTDTQYF. The CDR3 bases are TGCGCCAGCAGCTTAGACAGGCGAAGCACAGATACGCAGTATTTT.

This clonotype was seen many times. The rearrangement uses TRBV3-1 and TRBJ2-3; TRBD2 aligns across 7 bases. The V and J ends lost 4 bases and 4 bases, in that order; junction bases with no gene match: 2. This CDR3 is 13 amino acids long. The V gene's germline CDR1 is LGHDT and CDR2 YNNKEL (reference sequence). The CDR3 sequence is CASSRLAADTQYF. DNA for the CDR3: TGTGCCAGCAGCCGACTAGCTGCAGATACGCAGTATTTT.

Ten or more counts support this clonotype. The J gene is TRBJ1-1, the V gene TRBV28, with D perhaps TRBD1 (5 bases). From germline, CDR1 is MDHEN and CDR2 SYDVKM. CDR3 length: 14 residues. V was shortened by 6 bases and J by 4 bases, with 15 bases between the two germline ends. CDR3 sequence: CASSPGGGSTEAFF. CDR3 coding DNA: TGTGCCAGCAGCCCCGGCGGGGGAAGCACTGAAGCTTTCTTT.

This clonotype was counted many times. The genes are TRBV30 and TRBJ2-7, with a weak D call TRBD1 (6 bases). CDR1 and CDR2 from the germline V gene are GTSNPN and SVGIG (reference sequence). Between the trimmed V and J ends, which lost 5 bases and 3 bases, there was a span of 8 bases. The CDR3 totals 11 residues. DNA for the CDR3: TGTGCCTGGGGACAGAACTACGAGCAGTACTTC. It encodes CAWGQNYEQYF.

The sample holds many counts of this clonotype. This chain uses TRBV10-3 with TRBJ2-3; D is perhaps TRBD1 (8 bases). Germline V lookup: CDR1 ENHRY, CDR2 SYGVKD. The CDR3 is 13 amino acids. Trimming removed 8 bases from V and 5 bases from J, with 14 bases in between. The CDR3 loop reads CAIYRGEGDTQYF. CDR3 in DNA: TGTGCCATCTACAGGGGGGAGGGAGATACGCAGTATTTT.

This clonotype was seen at least ten times. The CDR3 reads CASSPGGKETQYF. The DNA for the CDR3 is TGTGCCAGCAGTCCAGGGGGTAAAGAGACCCAGTACTTC. The chain couples TRBV28 to TRBJ2-5, with 7 bases fitting TRBD1. Per the germline V gene, CDR1 is MDHEN and CDR2 is SYDVKM. This CDR3 has 13 residues. Trimming removed 5 bases from V and 3 bases from J; junction bases left unmatched: 3.

This clonotype was observed many times. The chain uses TRBV12-3 or TRBV12-4 and TRBJ1-1, with a possible D match to TRBD1 (6 bases). V was clipped by 2 bases and J by 1 base, with 17 bases between them. The CDR3 covers 17 residues. This CDR3 reads CASSLKGGLRENTEAFF. The CDR3 coding sequence is TGTGCCAGCAGTTTAAAGGGGGGGCTAAGGGAGAACACTGAAGCTTTCTTT.

This clonotype was seen ten or more times. The chain combines TRBV10-3 with TRBJ2-7; TRBD2 might be the D (7 bases). The CDR3 is made up of 15 amino acids. V was pared by 3 bases and J by 5 bases, with 17 bases between. Germline V gene sequence: CDR1 ENHRY, CDR2 SYGVKD. CDR3 loop: CAISDTGRGSDEQYF. In DNA, the CDR3 is TGTGCCATCAGTGATACAGGGCGCGGGAGTGACGAGCAGTACTTC.